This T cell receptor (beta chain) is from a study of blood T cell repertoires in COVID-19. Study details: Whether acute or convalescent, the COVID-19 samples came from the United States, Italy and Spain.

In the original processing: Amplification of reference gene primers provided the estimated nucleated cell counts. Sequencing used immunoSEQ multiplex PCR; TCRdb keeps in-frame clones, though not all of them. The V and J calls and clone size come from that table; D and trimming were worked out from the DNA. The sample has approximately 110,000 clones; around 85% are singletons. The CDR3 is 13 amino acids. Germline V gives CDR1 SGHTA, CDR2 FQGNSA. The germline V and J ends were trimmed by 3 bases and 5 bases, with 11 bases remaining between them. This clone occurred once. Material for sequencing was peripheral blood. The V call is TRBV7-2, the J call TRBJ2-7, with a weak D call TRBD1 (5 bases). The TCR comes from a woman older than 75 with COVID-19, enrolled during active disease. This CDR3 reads CASSFLGVHEQYF. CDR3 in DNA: TGTGCCAGCAGCTTCCTAGGGGTCCACGAGCAGTACTTC.